The rows below give T cell receptor beta chains drawn from one sample of a study of shared clonotypes between healthy human individuals. Clones were sequenced by immunoSEQ multiplex PCR, and TCRdb holds only the in-frame ones, with some missing. Of 1.5 million to 2.5 million clones detected, about 95% appear once; the ten largest clones hold more than 0.9%. Source material: naive CD8+ T cells sorted from blood. Receptors were obtained from a man between 18 and 29 years old in good health. CDR3s include the opening cysteine and the closing phenylalanine or tryptophan. A D gene is named only where the DNA matches it firmly. Clone size is not always given. Where it is, it says once, few, many or a class for expanded clones.

CDR3 protein | CDR3 DNA | D gene | J gene | V gene | clone size
CAWSSLTDTQYF | TGTGCCTGGAGTTCTCTCACAGATACGCAGTATTTT | - | TRBJ2-3 | TRBV30 | -
CASSGRTEDAYNEQFF | TGTGCCAGCAGCGGACGGACGGAGGACGCTTACAATGAGCAGTTCTTC | - | TRBJ2-1 | TRBV9 | -
CASSAAESYPYEQYF | TGCGCCAGCAGTGCAGCCGAAAGTTATCCCTACGAGCAGTACTTC | - | TRBJ2-7 | TRBV10-2 | -
CASSQVAGGGASSYEQYF | TGCGCCAGCAGCCAAGTGGCTGGCGGGGGGGCGTCCTCCTACGAGCAGTACTTC | TRBD2 | TRBJ2-7 | TRBV4-1 | -
CASSLVPNYEQYF | TGCGCCAGCAGCTTGGTACCGAACTACGAGCAGTACTTC | - | TRBJ2-7 | TRBV5-1 | once
CASSLASGGYTDTQYF | TGTGCCAGCAGCCTAGCTAGCGGGGGGTACACAGATACGCAGTATTTT | TRBD2 | TRBJ2-3 | TRBV7-9 | -
CASSPRGDTQYF | TGTGCCAGCAGCCCGAGAGGAGATACGCAGTATTTT | - | TRBJ2-3 | TRBV7-9 | -
CASSPLRYLGYNEQFF | TGTGCCAGCAGCCCCCTGAGGTACCTTGGTTACAATGAGCAGTTCTTC | - | TRBJ2-1 | TRBV5-8 | once
CASSHEPGLNEKLFF | TGCGCCAGCAGCCATGAACCGGGGCTGAATGAAAAACTGTTTTTT | - | TRBJ1-4 | TRBV4-1 | -
CASSEGTSEIDEQFF | TGTGCCAGCAGTGAAGGGACTAGTGAGATCGATGAGCAGTTCTTC | TRBD2 | TRBJ2-1 | TRBV2 | -
CASRLPGDPEAFF | TGTGCCAGCAGGCTTCCCGGGGACCCTGAAGCTTTCTTT | - | TRBJ1-1 | TRBV28 | -
CASSHGGGTGELFF | TGCGCCAGCAGCCACGGGGGGGGCACCGGGGAGCTGTTTTTT | TRBD2 | TRBJ2-2 | TRBV4-3 | -
CASSPPLRDRYGYTF | TGTGCCAGCAGCCCCCCCCTCCGGGACAGATATGGCTACACCTTC | TRBD1 | TRBJ1-2 | TRBV7-9 | -
CASSVGGGDTVADTQYF | TGTGCCAGCAGCGTAGGGGGAGGGGACACAGTCGCAGATACGCAGTATTTT | - | TRBJ2-3 | TRBV9 | -
CASSLWYSPLHF | TGTGCCAGCAGCTTATGGTATTCACCCCTCCACTTT | - | TRBJ1-6 | TRBV7-9 | -
CAVETGELFF | TGTGCTGTCGAGACCGGGGAGCTGTTTTTT | - | TRBJ2-2 | TRBV6-1 | -
CASMAATGPEKLFF | TGTGCCAGCATGGCCGCGACAGGCCCTGAAAAACTGTTTTTT | - | TRBJ1-4 | TRBV7-9 | -
CASSGSTSYEQYF | TGTGCCAGCAGCGGGTCTACCTCCTACGAGCAGTACTTC | - | TRBJ2-7 | TRBV7-9 | -
CASSPQGGASSYNSPLHF | TGTGCCAGCAGCCCGCAAGGCGGAGCAAGCTCCTATAATTCACCCCTCCACTTT | - | TRBJ1-6 | TRBV9 | once
CASSLGQGQPQHF | TGTGCCAGCAGCTTGGGGCAAGGTCAGCCCCAGCATTTT | - | TRBJ1-5 | TRBV5-6 | -
CASSYDRKAYNEQFF | TGTGCCAGCAGCTACGACAGAAAAGCCTACAATGAGCAGTTCTTC | - | TRBJ2-1 | TRBV2 | -
CASSIGQGAGYEQYF | TGTGCCAGTAGTATCGGACAGGGGGCTGGCTACGAGCAGTACTTC | TRBD1 | TRBJ2-7 | TRBV19 | -
CSVDTGGLVF | TGCAGCGTTGATACCGGGGGGCTGGTCTTT | - | TRBJ1-1 | TRBV29-1 | -
CAISDGQDQPQHF | TGTGCCATCAGTGACGGACAGGACCAGCCCCAGCATTTT | TRBD1 | TRBJ1-5 | TRBV10-3 | -
CASSLGGGFSEAFF | TGTGCCAGTAGCCTGGGAGGGGGTTTCTCTGAAGCTTTCTTT | - | TRBJ1-1 | TRBV19 | -
CSVVFRSSYEQYF | TGCAGCGTTGTGTTCAGAAGCTCCTACGAGCAGTACTTC | - | TRBJ2-7 | TRBV29-1 | -
CASSSAYEQYF | TGTGCCAGCAGTTCGGCCTACGAGCAGTACTTC | - | TRBJ2-7 | TRBV6-6 | -
CAWSVMWGRETQYF | TGTGCCTGGAGTGTTATGTGGGGGAGAGAGACCCAGTACTTC | - | TRBJ2-5 | TRBV30 | -
CASSYRYTDTQYF | TGTGCCAGCAGTTACCGATATACAGATACGCAGTATTTT | - | TRBJ2-3 | TRBV6-5 | -
CASSGDDYNEQFF | TGTGCCAGCAGCGGGGACGATTACAATGAGCAGTTCTTC | - | TRBJ2-1 | TRBV9 | -
CSVEQGGEQYF | TGCAGCGTGGAACAGGGGGGTGAGCAGTACTTC | TRBD1 | TRBJ2-7 | TRBV29-1 | -
CAISESFGGGQETQYF | TGTGCCATCAGTGAGTCGTTTGGGGGGGGCCAAGAGACCCAGTACTTC | TRBD2 | TRBJ2-5 | TRBV10-3 | -
CASSQASAGEQYF | TGTGCCAGCAGCCAGGCTAGCGCAGGCGAGCAGTACTTC | - | TRBJ2-7 | TRBV14 | -
CASSDGTSGPHEQFF | TGTGCCAGCAGTGACGGGACTAGCGGCCCTCATGAGCAGTTCTTC | TRBD2 | TRBJ2-1 | TRBV2 | -
CASSLFAADRGYEQYF | TGTGCCAGCAGTTTATTCGCGGCCGATCGAGGCTACGAGCAGTACTTC | - | TRBJ2-7 | TRBV27 | -
CASSRGQGSGDEQFF | TGCGCCAGCAGCAGAGGACAGGGTAGTGGGGATGAGCAGTTCTTC | TRBD1 | TRBJ2-1 | TRBV4-3 | -
CASSYGGGALPQYF | TGTGCCAGCAGTTATGGCGGGGGGGCACTCCCTCAGTACTTC | TRBD2 | TRBJ2-7 | TRBV27 | -